A single sample is the source of the 20 T cell receptor beta chains below, sequenced in a study of T cell responses to AZD1222 COVID-19 vaccine. Data came from immunoSEQ multiplex PCR; TCRdb stores just in-frame clones and leaves some out. In the table there are about 150,000 clones, 80% to 90% of which are singletons. This sample comprised peripheral blood, obtained on day 0 of AZD1222 vaccination. All receptors derive from an adult in good health.

This clone was picked up one time. The chain combines TRBV11-3 with TRBJ2-1, with 15 bases lining up with TRBD2. Trimming took 3 bases from V and 9 from J; bases not matched to a gene: 9. Germline V CDR1 and CDR2: SGHNT, YENEEA. This CDR3 region has 17 residues. The CDR3 loop reads CASSFAGLAGGIGEQFF. The CDR3, as DNA: TGTGCCAGCAGCTTTGCAGGACTAGCGGGGGGGATCGGTGAGCAGTTCTTC.

CDR3 sequence: CATSGGSNQPQHF. Written as DNA, the CDR3 is TGTGCCACCTCAGGGGGCAGCAATCAGCCCCAGCATTTT. This chain connects TRBV19 to TRBJ1-5; 8 bases match TRBD1. The CDR3 extends over 13 amino acids. CDR1 and CDR2 from the germline V gene are LNHDA and SQIVND (reference sequence). J gave up 1 base and V 10 bases, and 3 bases lay outside the gene matches.

V is TRBV20-1 and J is TRBJ1-2; no reliable D call. The V gene's germline CDR1 is DFQATT and CDR2 SNEGSKA (reference sequence). V gave up 3 bases and J gave up 7 bases, with 9 bases separating them. The CDR3 runs 11 residues. The CDR3 spells CSASSLGGYTF. The CDR3 region has the DNA TGCAGTGCTAGTTCCTTGGGTGGCTACACCTTC.

This sequence joins TRBV19 and TRBJ1-4; no reliable D call. The CDR3 runs to 16 residues. Trimming took off 4 bases at V and 3 bases at J, with 15 bases between the two ends. The germline V gene has CDR1 LNHDA and CDR2 SQIVND (reference sequence). CDR3 DNA sequence: TGTGCCAGTAGTACCGTAACAGCCGCTCCTAATGAAAAACTGTTTTTT. Translation: CASSTVTAAPNEKLFF.

The chain joins TRBV19 to TRBJ1-1, with a tentative D call TRBD1 (5 bases). The CDR3 is 15 residues long. Trimming cost V 7 bases and J 1 base, with 16 bases left between them. Per the germline V gene, CDR1 is LNHDA and CDR2 is SQIVND (reference sequence). CDR3 in DNA: TGTGCCAGTACCCACCCAGGGAGGTGGAACACTGAAGCTTTCTTT. Its translation is CASTHPGRWNTEAFF.

This clone came up once. This rearrangement joins TRBV12-3 or TRBV12-4 to TRBJ1-5; no clear D. CDR3 size: 13 residues. The V end was cut by 6 bases, the J end by 6 bases, with 12 bases between. CDR3 protein: CASSLIEGQPQHF. DNA of the CDR3: TGTGCCAGCAGCCTCATAGAGGGTCAGCCCCAGCATTTT.

This chain connects TRBV6-5 to TRBJ1-5; TRBD1 is a possible D gene (5 bases). The ends were cut back, 7 bases at V and 5 bases at J, with 15 bases in the middle. This CDR3 has 14 residues. Germline V gene sequence: CDR1 MNHEY, CDR2 SVGAGI. The CDR3 loop reads CASTFRGTHQPQHF. The CDR3 DNA follows: TGTGCCAGCACCTTCCGGGGGACTCATCAGCCCCAGCATTTT.

This clone occurred once. The V gene is TRBV19, the J gene TRBJ1-5; 7 nucleotides agree with TRBD1. The CDR3 contains 15 residues. The junction had 9 bases not matched to a gene; V was cut back by 5 bases and J by 5 bases. The V gene's germline CDR1 is LNHDA and CDR2 SQIVND (reference sequence). The CDR3 bases are TGTGCCAGTAGTCCAGAGGGACAGACTCATCAGCCCCAGCATTTT. As protein: CASSPEGQTHQPQHF.

This rearrangement joins TRBV28 to TRBJ2-7; D gene unclear. The CDR3 is 14 amino acids. Germline CDR1 reads MDHEN; CDR2 reads SYDVKM. Between the trimmed V and J ends, which lost 5 bases and 1 base, there was a span of 12 bases. DNA for the CDR3: TGTGCCAGCAGTGAGCTGTTTAGTTCCTACGAGCAGTACTTC. The encoded protein is CASSELFSSYEQYF. Full variable domain (outside the CDR3, taken from reference TRBV28 and TRBJ2-7): DVKVTQSSRYLVKRTGEKVFLECVQDMDHENMFWYRQDPGLGLRLIYFSYDVKMKEKGDIPEGYSVSREKKERFSLILESASTNQTSMYLCASSELFSSYEQYFGPGTRLTVT.

The gene calls are TRBV5-5 and TRBJ2-7, with 7 bases aligning to TRBD2. The CDR3 runs to 15 residues. Trimming removed 0 bases from V and 2 bases from J; junction bases left unmatched: 5. The germline CDR1 and CDR2 sequences are SGHKS and YYEKEE (reference sequence). CDR3 DNA sequence: TGTGCCAGCAGCTTGGATCCGGGGGGAACCTACGAGCAGTACTTC. It specifies CASSLDPGGTYEQYF.

The chain uses TRBV27 and TRBJ2-2, with D tentatively TRBD1 or TRBD2 (5 bases each). Between the trimmed V and J ends, which lost 5 bases and 6 bases, there was a span of 13 bases. The CDR3 sequence is 14 residues long. Germline lookup yields CDR1 MNHEY and CDR2 SMNVEV (reference sequence). CDR3 amino acids: CASSPLGDAGELFF. The CDR3 nucleotides read TGTGCCAGCAGTCCCCTGGGGGACGCCGGGGAGCTGTTTTTT.

This chain connects TRBV6-5 to TRBJ2-7; no clear D. CDR3 length: 12 residues. Looked up from germline, CDR1 is MNHEY and CDR2 is SVGAGI. Trimming cost V 5 bases and J 6 bases, with 11 bases left between them. CDR3 sequence reads: CASSPDGPEQYF. The CDR3 DNA reads TGTGCCAGCAGTCCGGACGGGCCCGAGCAGTACTTC.

This chain joins TRBV19 and TRBJ1-2; D perhaps matches TRBD1 (5 bases). Per germline, CDR1 LNHDA and CDR2 SQIVND (reference sequence). The CDR3 length is 13 residues. The V end was cut by 6 bases, the J end by 3 bases, with 11 bases between. CDR3 residues: CASSWDLDYGYTF. CDR3 DNA sequence: TGTGCCAGTAGCTGGGACCTCGACTATGGCTACACCTTC.

The CDR3 loop reads CASSPRTRRDIQYF. The CDR3 nucleotides are TGTGCCAGCAGCCCTCGGACAAGGAGAGACATTCAGTACTTC. This chain links TRBV11-2 with TRBJ2-4; maybe TRBD1 (5 bases). This CDR3 is built from 14 residues. Deletions cut 5 bases from V and 8 bases from J, with 16 bases between. Germline V gene data show CDR1 as SGHAT and CDR2 as FQNNGV.

This chain joins TRBV9 and TRBJ2-3; D possibly matches TRBD1 or TRBD2 (6 bases each). The germline V gene has CDR1 SGDLS and CDR2 YYNGEE. V was cut by 3 bases and J by 0 bases, with 14 bases left in between. The CDR3 consists of 16 residues. The CDR3 is CASSAGGGGSTDTQYF. The CDR3 DNA is TGTGCCAGCAGCGCCGGAGGAGGGGGGAGCACAGATACGCAGTATTTT.

This CDR3 is CASSLNLGQPQHF. In DNA, the CDR3 is TGTGCCAGCAGTTTAAATTTAGGTCAGCCCCAGCATTTT. The chain carries TRBV28 and TRBJ1-5; D is ambiguous. Germline loops: CDR1 MDHEN, CDR2 SYDVKM. V was trimmed by 2 bases and J by 6 bases, leaving 8 bases between them. The CDR3 is 13 residues long.

The V and J genes are TRBV11-2 and TRBJ2-1; 8 nucleotides align to TRBD2. The CDR3 runs to 17 residues. Germline CDR1 and CDR2: SGHAT and FQNNGV. Losses at the gene ends were 4 bases for V and 3 bases for J; bases not matched to a gene: 11. The CDR3 nucleotides read TGTGCCAGCAGCTACCCGGGGGGTAGCGGGGACTACAATGAGCAGTTCTTC. It codes for CASSYPGGSGDYNEQFF.

The V gene is TRBV28, the J gene TRBJ1-1; perhaps TRBD1 as D (6 bases). The CDR3 sequence is 14 residues long. Trimming removed 2 bases at V and 1 base at J, with 8 bases between. In germline, CDR1 is MDHEN, CDR2 SYDVKM. The CDR3 sequence is CASSLRTANTEAFF. The CDR3 nucleotides are TGTGCCAGCAGTTTAAGGACAGCGAACACTGAAGCTTTCTTT.

The V call is TRBV3-1 (or the pseudogene TRBV3-2), the J call TRBJ2-7; 7 nucleotides line up with TRBD1. This CDR3 region has 15 residues. Per the germline V gene, CDR1 is LGHDT and CDR2 is YNNKEL (reference sequence). J lost 2 bases, V lost 1 base, and 5 bases had no gene match. The CDR3 loop is CASSQGAGGTYEQYV. The CDR3 DNA reads TGTGCCAGCAGCCAAGGGGCAGGGGGAACCTACGAGCAGTACGTC.

Only a few counts were recorded for this clone. The rearrangement links TRBV15 to TRBJ2-7; TRBD1 is a possible D gene (5 bases). CDR3 length: 15 residues. Per germline, CDR1 LNHNV and CDR2 YYDKDF (reference sequence). V gave up 0 bases and J gave up 2 bases, with 11 bases separating them. The CDR3 bases are TGTGCCACCAGCAGAGATTTAGGGGCCACCTACGAGCAGTACTTC. Residues: CATSRDLGATYEQYF. Full variable domain (remainder filled in from reference TRBV15 and TRBJ2-7): DAMVIQNPRYQVTQFGKPVTLSCSQTLNHNVMYWYQQKSSQAPKLLFHYYDKDFNNEADTPDNFQSRRPNTSFCFLDIRSPGLGDTAMYLCATSRDLGATYEQYFGPGTRLTVT.